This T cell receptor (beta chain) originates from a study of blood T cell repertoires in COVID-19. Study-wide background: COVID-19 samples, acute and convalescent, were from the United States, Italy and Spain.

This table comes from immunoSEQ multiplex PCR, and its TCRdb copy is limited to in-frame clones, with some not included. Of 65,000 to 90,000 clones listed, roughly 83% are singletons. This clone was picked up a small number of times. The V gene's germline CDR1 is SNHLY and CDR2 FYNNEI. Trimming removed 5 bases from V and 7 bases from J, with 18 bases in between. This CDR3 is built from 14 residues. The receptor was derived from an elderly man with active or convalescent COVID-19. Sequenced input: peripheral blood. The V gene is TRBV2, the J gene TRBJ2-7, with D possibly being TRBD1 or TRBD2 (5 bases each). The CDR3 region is CASSQGESQWEQYF. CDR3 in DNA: TGTGCCAGCAGTCAAGGGGAGTCCCAGTGGGAGCAGTACTTC.